This TCR beta chain was identified in a study of cytomegalovirus exposure and HLA in healthy donors. Study-wide background: Later analysis reported that the 130 or so validation repertoires shared the platform of the 650 to 700 first-cohort repertoires.

Sequencing used immunoSEQ multiplex PCR; TCRdb keeps in-frame clones, though not all of them. The table records about 330,000 clones, 80% to 90% of them present only once. Trimming removed 5 bases from V and 4 bases from J; junction bases left unmatched: 11. The CDR3 totals 16 residues. Germline CDR1 MDHEN, CDR2 SYDVKM. Sequencing was carried out using PBMCs. This sequence joins TRBV28 and TRBJ1-2; TRBD1 agrees at 9 bases. The sequence came from a young woman in good health and CMV-seronegative. CDR3 residues: CASSETVGDRVYGYTF. CDR3 nucleotide sequence: TGTGCCAGCAGTGAAACGGTGGGGGACAGGGTCTATGGCTACACCTTC.